The 26 T cell receptor beta chains in this list originate from one sample, sequenced in a study of T cell repertoires in cytomegalovirus infection. Using its own MiXCR run on the reads, TCRdb lists one record per CDR3 protein. The sample includes hundreds of thousands of distinct CDR3 sequences, about a third of them seen just once. No antigen has been assigned to these receptors. Material: cultured CD8+ T cells from PBMCs, obtained from culture after CMV antigen stimulation. These receptors all stem from a human donor in good health (CMV status not recorded). Some clones in this sample may be carry-over from other donors' samples.

This clonotype was detected only a few times. J is TRBJ2-2 and V is TRBV28, with D perhaps TRBD1 (6 bases). The CDR3 runs 13 residues. Germline CDR1 and CDR2: MDHEN and SYDVKM. The ends were cut back, 6 bases at V and 7 bases at J, with 12 bases in the middle. CDR3 in DNA: TGTGCCAGCAGACCAACAGGGAACGGGGAGCTGTTTTTT. Protein: CASRPTGNGELFF.

The chain carries TRBV11-2 and TRBJ1-1, with 7 bases lining up with TRBD1. CDR3 length: 13 amino acids. The J segment lost 6 bases and the V segment lost 9 bases, leaving 10 bases of the junction unmatched. Germline CDR1 and CDR2: SGHAT and FQNNGV. For the CDR3, the DNA is TGTGCCAGTAAGGAACAGGGGAGGGCTGAAGCTTTCTTT. Translation gives CASKEQGRAEAFF.

This clonotype was detected once. This chain connects TRBV7-4 to TRBJ1-2, with D unclear. This CDR3 has 14 residues. Deletions cut 4 bases from V and 6 bases from J, with 15 bases between. Germline assignment: CDR1 SGHVT and CDR2 SQSDAQ. CDR3 DNA sequence: TGTGCCAGCAGCTCCTGGACGTCGGGGAATGGCTACACCTTC. Translating gives CASSSWTSGNGYTF.

The V and J genes are TRBV20-1 and TRBJ2-7, with 7 bases that match TRBD1. The germline V gene has CDR1 DFQATT and CDR2 SNEGSKA (reference sequence). J was trimmed by 4 bases and V by 6 bases; bases with no gene match: 3. This CDR3 is built from 11 residues. The CDR3 sequence is CSARQGYEQYF. CDR3 nucleotides: TGCAGTGCCAGACAGGGTTACGAGCAGTACTTC.

This clonotype was seen more than once but under ten times. For the CDR3, the DNA is TGTGCCAGTAGCGCCGGGACGGTGGCCATCGGACCCCTCCACTTT. Translated, it gives CASSAGTVAIGPLHF. The chain links TRBV19 to TRBJ1-6; possible D gene TRBD1, 5 bases. V was shortened by 6 bases and J by 12 bases, with 21 bases between the two germline ends. The CDR3 length is 15 residues. CDR1 is LNHDA and CDR2 is SQIVND in the germline V gene (reference sequence).

There are many counts of this clonotype. The chain carries TRBV7-8 and TRBJ1-5; maybe TRBD1 (5 bases). CDR1 and CDR2 (germline): SGHVS, FQNEAQ. The CDR3 contains 14 residues. Trimming removed 4 bases from V and 6 bases from J, with 13 bases in between. The CDR3 loop is CASSSYEGRQPQHF. The CDR3 bases are TGTGCCAGCAGCTCATATGAGGGACGTCAGCCCCAGCATTTT. The variable domain in full, with the rest retrieved from reference TRBV7-8 and TRBJ1-5, is GAGVSQSPRYKVAKRGQDVALRCDPISGHVSLFWYQQALGQGPEFLTYFQNEAQLDKSGLPSDRFFAERPEGSVSTLKIQRTQQEDSAVYLCASSSYEGRQPQHFGDGTRLSIL.

This chain links TRBV7-9 with TRBJ2-1, with D perhaps TRBD1 (5 bases). Per germline, CDR1 SEHNR and CDR2 FQNEAQ (reference sequence). The CDR3 is made up of 14 amino acids. V was trimmed by 5 bases and J by 11 bases, leaving 19 bases between them. In DNA, the CDR3 is TGTGCCAGCAGCCCCCTCCAGGGTAATCTAAAGCAGTTCTTC. Its protein is CASSPLQGNLKQFF. Filled out from reference TRBV7-9 and TRBJ2-1, the complete variable domain reads DTGVSQNPRHKITKRGQNVTFRCDPISEHNRLYWYRQTLGQGPEFLTYFQNEAQLEKSRLLSDRFSAERPKGSFSTLEIQRTEQGDSAMYLCASSPLQGNLKQFFGPGTRLTVL.

The rearrangement uses TRBV7-6 and TRBJ2-7; D is unclear. V was trimmed by 0 bases and J by 3 bases, leaving 6 bases between them. The length of the CDR3 is 13 residues. Per germline, CDR1 SGHVS and CDR2 FNYEAQ. In DNA, the CDR3 is TGTGCCAGCAGCTTAGCAGACTTCTACGAGCAGTACTTC. Encoded protein: CASSLADFYEQYF. The full variable domain, rest sourced from reference TRBV7-6 and TRBJ2-7, is GAGVSQSPRYKVTKRGQDVALRCDPISGHVSLYWYRQALGQGPEFLTYFNYEAQQDKSGLPNDRFSAERPEGSISTLTIQRTEQRDSAMYRCASSLADFYEQYFGPGTRLTVT.

This chain links TRBV7-9 with TRBJ2-5, with a weak D call TRBD1 (6 bases). CDR1 SEHNR and CDR2 FQNEAQ come from the germline V gene (reference sequence). The CDR3 is 17 residues long. V gave up 8 bases and J gave up 3 bases, with 25 bases separating them. The CDR3 protein is CASRIATGSVVKETQYF. The DNA for the CDR3 is TGTGCCAGCCGGATCGCAACAGGGTCAGTAGTGAAAGAGACCCAGTACTTC.

The chain employs TRBV5-1 and TRBJ1-5; 12 bases match TRBD1. This CDR3 has 18 amino acids. CDR1 and CDR2 from the germline V gene are SGHRS and YFSETQ. Germline trimming cut 4 bases from V and 2 bases from J; bases unmatched to any gene: 10. Here the CDR3 reads CASSERDRGPRGNQPQHF. The CDR3 region has the DNA TGCGCCAGCAGCGAACGGGACAGGGGGCCCCGTGGCAATCAGCCCCAGCATTTT.

The chain uses TRBV6-2 or TRBV6-3 and TRBJ1-2, with TRBD1 matching 7 bases. The V segment lost 0 bases and the J segment 4 bases; nucleotides outside the gene matches: 8. This CDR3 spans 16 amino acids. The germline V gene has CDR1 MNHEY and CDR2 SVGEGT. The DNA of the CDR3 is TGTGCCAGCAGTTACTCCCCGGACAGGAGCGGCTATGGCTACACCTTC. Protein sequence: CASSYSPDRSGYGYTF.

This clonotype was seen a handful of times. The CDR3 DNA reads TGTGCCAGCACTCTTATCGGGGGTTACACTGAAGCTTTCTTT. As protein: CASTLIGGYTEAFF. This chain connects TRBV27 to TRBJ1-1; tentative D call: TRBD1 (5 bases). The V end was cut by 7 bases, the J end by 3 bases, with 15 bases between. CDR1 is MNHEY, CDR2 SMNVEV, per germline (reference sequence). This CDR3 spans 14 amino acids.

The chain couples TRBV6-2 or TRBV6-3 to TRBJ2-7; 7 bases fit TRBD1. The CDR3 spans 15 residues. Germline CDR1 and CDR2: MNHEY and SVGEGT. The V and J ends lost 5 bases and 0 bases, in that order; junction bases with no gene match: 7. This CDR3 reads CASSTDRDYSYEQYV. CDR3 nucleotides: TGTGCCAGCAGTACCGACAGGGATTACTCCTACGAGCAGTACGTC.

This chain uses TRBV25-1 with TRBJ1-5, with TRBD1 as a possible D gene (5 bases). V was clipped by 3 bases and J by 7 bases, with 10 bases between them. The CDR3 totals 13 residues. Germline V gives CDR1 MGHDK, CDR2 SYGVNS. The CDR3 nucleotides read TGTGCCAGCAGTGACCAGGAGGGGCAGCCCCAGCATTTT. As protein: CASSDQEGQPQHF.

The chain has TRBV5-1 and TRBJ2-1; 7 nucleotides match TRBD1. Trimming removed 4 bases from V and 6 bases from J; junction bases left unmatched: 7. CDR3 size: 14 residues. Germline V gives CDR1 SGHRS, CDR2 YFSETQ. The CDR3 DNA is TGCGCCAGCAGCCTTCAGACAGGGACCAATGAGCAGTTCTTC. It translates to CASSLQTGTNEQFF.

This clonotype occurred a few times. This CDR3 is CASSPHGVWAGELFF. Written as DNA, the CDR3 is TGTGCCAGCAGCCCCCACGGAGTTTGGGCCGGGGAGCTGTTTTTT. This chain uses TRBV7-3 with TRBJ2-2; no firm D call. The length of the CDR3 is 15 residues. V was clipped by 5 bases and J by 6 bases, with 16 bases between them. CDR1 and CDR2 from the germline V gene are SGHTA and FQGTGA. Filled out from reference TRBV7-3 and TRBJ2-2, the complete variable domain reads GAGVSQTPSNKVTEKGKYVELRCDPISGHTALYWYRQSLGQGPEFLIYFQGTGAADDSGLPNDRFFAVRPEGSVSTLKIQRTERGDSAVYLCASSPHGVWAGELFFGEGSRLTVL.

The chain combines TRBV6-5 with TRBJ1-2; TRBD1 aligns across 10 bases. This CDR3 is built from 14 residues. Germline V gives CDR1 MNHEY, CDR2 SVGAGI. Trimming removed 5 bases from V and 8 bases from J; junction bases left unmatched: 8. For the CDR3, the DNA is TGTGCCAGCAGTATTGGGGGGACAGGGGCAGGCTACACCTTC. This translates into CASSIGGTGAGYTF.

This clonotype was observed many times. The chain joins TRBV7-2 to TRBJ2-1; 9 bases agree with TRBD1. CDR3 length: 15 residues. Germline V gene data show CDR1 as SGHTA and CDR2 as FQGNSA. The trim removed 5 bases at V and 8 bases at J, leaving 10 bases unmatched. The CDR3 DNA reads TGTGCCAGCAGCCTCCGGGACAGGGTGGGGGATGAGCAGTTCTTC. The encoded protein is CASSLRDRVGDEQFF.

The chain has TRBV7-9 and TRBJ1-6, with D unclear. This CDR3 spans 16 amino acids. From germline, CDR1 is SEHNR and CDR2 FQNEAQ (reference sequence). V shed 1 base and J shed 4 bases, with 11 bases lying between them. CDR3 region: CASSLGSRGYNSPLHF. The CDR3 nucleotides are TGTGCCAGCAGCTTAGGATCCCGGGGTTATAATTCACCCCTCCACTTT.

The J gene is TRBJ2-3, the V gene TRBV7-9, with D uncertain. Trimming pared 4 bases from V and 6 bases from J, leaving 14 bases between. Germline values: CDR1 SEHNR, CDR2 FQNEAQ (reference sequence). The CDR3 totals 14 residues. CDR3: CASSSALFPDTQYF. The CDR3 DNA follows: TGTGCCAGCAGCTCCGCGCTCTTTCCGGATACGCAGTATTTT.

The CDR3 coding sequence is TGTGCCAGCAGCCCGAGGTTAGGGATGGATGAAGCTTTCTTT. It codes for CASSPRLGMDEAFF. This chain joins TRBV7-8 and TRBJ1-1; D is unclear. V dropped 5 bases and J dropped 7 bases, with 17 bases sitting between them. CDR1 SGHVS and CDR2 FQNEAQ come from the germline V gene. The CDR3 sequence is 14 residues long.

This clonotype was detected ten times or more. V usage is TRBV7-8 and J usage is TRBJ2-7; 10 nucleotides agree with TRBD1. Trimming took 3 bases from V and 5 from J; bases not matched to a gene: 1. Germline loops: CDR1 SGHVS, CDR2 FQNEAQ. The CDR3 covers 13 residues. The CDR3 here is CASSLTGGHEQYV. The CDR3 region has the DNA TGTGCCAGCAGCTTGACAGGGGGCCACGAGCAGTACGTC.

This clonotype has a handful of counts. This chain uses TRBV13 with TRBJ1-5; D is uncertain. Trimming pared 0 bases from V and 6 bases from J, leaving 9 bases between. The CDR3 contains 14 residues. Per germline, CDR1 PRHDT and CDR2 FYEKMQ (reference sequence). CDR3 sequence reads: CASSLGNAGQPQHF. DNA for the CDR3: TGTGCCAGCAGCTTAGGGAACGCGGGTCAGCCCCAGCATTTT.

About this clonotype: A much larger clonotype is one base distant, so this may be a read error. The rearrangement uses TRBV7-2 and TRBJ2-5, with D unclear. Per the germline V gene, CDR1 is SGHTA and CDR2 is FQGNSA. CDR3 length: 12 amino acids. The CDR3 nucleotides are TGTGTCAGCAGCCTGCCCCCAGAGACCCAGTACTTC. This sequence encodes CVSSLPPETQYF.

This clonotype was seen repeatedly, ten times or more. V is TRBV7-6 and J is TRBJ2-1; 7 bases line up with TRBD2. The CDR3 is 17 amino acids. Per germline, CDR1 SGHVS and CDR2 FNYEAQ. Germline trimming cut 1 base from V and 4 bases from J; bases unmatched to any gene: 10. The CDR3 DNA reads TGTGCCAGCAGCTTAGGATTGCGGGGGATAGGGTACAATGAGCAGTTCTTC. Its protein product is CASSLGLRGIGYNEQFF.

The J gene is TRBJ2-1, the V gene TRBV28, with D possibly matching TRBD1 (6 bases). Trimming removed 7 bases at V and 8 bases at J, with 21 bases between. In germline, CDR1 is MDHEN, CDR2 SYDVKM. The CDR3 length is 15 residues. The CDR3, as DNA: TGTGCCAGCACCCGGACAGTCATCGCTGTCGATGAGCAGTTCTTC. It codes for CASTRTVIAVDEQFF.